This T cell receptor beta chain was sequenced for a study of OX40 agonist ivuxolimab in advanced cancers. For the study at large: Given to patients was ivuxolimab, an agonistic anti-OX40 (CD134) antibody. The study enrolled dose-escalation patients with hepatocellular carcinoma, melanoma, renal cell or head and neck cancer.

Only in-frame clones appear in the TCRdb table, and some are missing; sequencing was by immunoSEQ multiplex PCR. Of about 36,000 clones listed, roughly 84% are singletons. Study-wide results and limits: Normalized T-cell clonal expansion was also low in a subset of nonresponders. Clones of CD4+ and CD8+ blood T cells grew by week 6 at doses of 0.1 to 3.0 mg/kg.

About this clone itself: The antigen is unknown.

This CDR3 region has 17 residues. Germline CDR1 and CDR2: SGHRS and YFSETQ. The trim removed 0 bases at V and 2 bases at J, leaving 5 bases unmatched. Sequenced here: CD4+ or CD8+ T cells sorted from blood, sampled in a trial of the OX40 agonist ivuxolimab. The J gene is TRBJ2-3, the V gene TRBV5-1; 11 bases are a match to TRBD2. The sequence was collected from an adult with an advanced solid tumor such as melanoma, head and neck, liver or kidney cancer. The CDR3 coding sequence is TGCGCCAGCAGCTTGGTCGGTAGCGGGGGGGCCACAGATACGCAGTATTTT. Encoded protein: CASSLVGSGGATDTQYF.